Presented here are 8 T cell receptor beta chains from one specimen sequenced in a study of shared clonotypes between healthy human individuals. The protocol was immunoSEQ multiplex PCR, while the TCRdb copy is restricted to in-frame clones and leaves out a portion. The sample lists some 1,400,000 clones, over 95% occurring once. The sample consisted of naive CD4+ T cells sorted from blood. Sample subset: CD45RA+ positively selected. The receptors were gathered from a man aged 25 to 40 in good health.

This clone was seen a single time. The chain recombines TRBV6-1 with TRBJ2-4, with D possibly called TRBD1 or TRBD2 (6 bases each). With 6 bases removed from V and 4 bases from J, the gap between germline ends came to 16 bases. From germline, CDR1 is MNHNS and CDR2 SASEGT. CDR3 length equals 15 residues. The CDR3: CASRERKGGKNIQYF. The CDR3, as DNA: TGTGCCAGCAGGGAACGAAAAGGGGGGAAAAACATTCAGTACTTC.

This sequence joins TRBV29-1 and TRBJ2-7, with TRBD1 identical over 10 bases. Germline lookup yields CDR1 SQVTM and CDR2 ANQGSEA. J lost 1 base, V lost 3 bases, and 3 bases had no gene match. This CDR3 has 14 residues. CDR3 sequence (DNA): TGCAGCGTTGACCCGGGACAGGGGTCCTACGAGCAGTACTTC. Translated, it gives CSVDPGQGSYEQYF.

The chain uses TRBV11-2 and TRBJ2-5; no clear D. V lost 5 bases and J lost 3, with 7 bases in between. This CDR3 is built from 12 residues. From germline, CDR1 is SGHAT and CDR2 FQNNGV. CDR3 sequence reads: CASSPREETQYF. The CDR3 DNA reads TGTGCCAGCAGCCCCAGAGAAGAGACCCAGTACTTC.

This clone was seen a single time. This chain joins TRBV28 and TRBJ2-7, with a possible D match to TRBD2 (5 bases). In germline, CDR1 is MDHEN, CDR2 SYDVKM. This CDR3 region has 14 residues. Trimming shortened V by 10 bases and J by 2 bases, and 18 bases separated the two germline ends. The CDR3 spells CATTSVGAPYEQYF. The CDR3 DNA follows: TGTGCCACCACATCGGTGGGAGCACCCTACGAGCAGTACTTC.

The V and J genes are TRBV13 and TRBJ1-2; tentatively, D is TRBD1 (5 bases). This CDR3 has 16 residues. Germline loops: CDR1 PRHDT, CDR2 FYEKMQ (reference sequence). V was trimmed by 1 base and J by 4 bases, leaving 16 bases between them. This CDR3 is CASSLVHRGGGYGYTF. The CDR3 DNA reads TGTGCCAGCAGCTTAGTTCACCGGGGGGGTGGCTATGGCTACACCTTC.

The chain carries TRBV30 and TRBJ1-1; no clear D gene. V shed 2 bases and J shed 2 bases, with 15 bases lying between them. The CDR3 covers 15 residues. The V gene's germline CDR1 is GTSNPN and CDR2 SVGIG (reference sequence). The CDR3 protein is CAWSPRRTANTEAFF. The CDR3 nucleotides are TGTGCCTGGAGTCCCCGCCGGACGGCAAACACTGAAGCTTTCTTT. Based on the CDR3 plus reference TRBV30 and TRBJ1-1, the full variable domain is SQTIHQWPATLVQPVGSPLSLECTVEGTSNPNLYWYRQAAGRGLQLLFYSVGIGQISSEVPQNLSASRPQDRQFILSSKKLLLSDSGFYLCAWSPRRTANTEAFFGQGTRLTVV.

The chain uses TRBV5-1 and TRBJ2-5, with D possibly called TRBD1 or TRBD2 (5 bases each). The CDR3 extends over 14 amino acids. Germline CDR1 is SGHRS and CDR2 is YFSETQ. Trimming removed 5 bases at V and 5 bases at J, with 16 bases between. CDR3 residues: CASSSSLGRETQYF. The CDR3 nucleotides are TGCGCCAGCAGTTCGAGTTTGGGACGGGAGACCCAGTACTTC.

V and J are TRBV5-4 and TRBJ1-5, with D perhaps matching TRBD1 (5 bases). V shed 4 bases and J shed 0 bases, with 11 bases lying between them. This CDR3 region has 15 residues. Germline CDR1 SGHNT, CDR2 YYREEE (reference sequence). CDR3 loop: CASSPGLNSNQPQHF. As DNA, the CDR3 is TGTGCCAGCAGCCCGGGACTGAATAGCAATCAGCCCCAGCATTTT.